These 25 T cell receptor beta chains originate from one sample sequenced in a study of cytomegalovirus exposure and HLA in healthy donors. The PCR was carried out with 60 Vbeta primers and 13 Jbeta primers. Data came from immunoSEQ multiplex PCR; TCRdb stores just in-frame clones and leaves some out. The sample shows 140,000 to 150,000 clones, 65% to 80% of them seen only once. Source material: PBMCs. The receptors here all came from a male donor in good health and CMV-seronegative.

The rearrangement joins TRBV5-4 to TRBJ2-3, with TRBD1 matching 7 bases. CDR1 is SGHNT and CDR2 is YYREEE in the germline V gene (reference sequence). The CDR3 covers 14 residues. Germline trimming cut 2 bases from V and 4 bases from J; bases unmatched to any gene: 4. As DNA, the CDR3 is TGTGCCAGCAGCTTTGACAGGGTAGCAGATACGCAGTATTTT. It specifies CASSFDRVADTQYF.

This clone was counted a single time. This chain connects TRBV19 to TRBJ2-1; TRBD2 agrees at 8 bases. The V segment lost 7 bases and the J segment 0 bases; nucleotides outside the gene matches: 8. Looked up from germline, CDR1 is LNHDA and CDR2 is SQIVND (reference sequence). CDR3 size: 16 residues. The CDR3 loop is CASNLAGASSYNEQFF. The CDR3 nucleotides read TGTGCCAGTAACCTAGCGGGTGCGAGCTCCTACAATGAGCAGTTCTTC. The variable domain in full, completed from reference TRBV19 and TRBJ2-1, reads DGGITQSPKYLFRKEGQNVTLSCEQNLNHDAMYWYRQDPGQGLRLIYYSQIVNDFQKGDIAEGYSVSREKKESFPLTVTSAQKNPTAFYLCASNLAGASSYNEQFFGPGTRLTVL.

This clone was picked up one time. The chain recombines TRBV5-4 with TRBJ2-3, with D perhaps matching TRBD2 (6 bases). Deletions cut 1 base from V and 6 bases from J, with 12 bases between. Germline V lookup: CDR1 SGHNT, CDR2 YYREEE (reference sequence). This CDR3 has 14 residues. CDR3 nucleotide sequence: TGTGCCAGCAGCTTGTCGGGACTGGGGGATACGCAGTATTTT. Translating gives CASSLSGLGDTQYF.

CDR3 sequence: CASSAGTSGKGDTQYF. CDR3 coding DNA: TGTGCCAGCAGCGCCGGGACTAGCGGGAAGGGAGATACGCAGTATTTT. The chain couples TRBV7-3 to TRBJ2-3; 13 nucleotides align to TRBD2. Germline V gene sequence: CDR1 SGHTA, CDR2 FQGTGA. V dropped 5 bases and J dropped 5; count of bases not matched to a gene: 7. The CDR3 loop spans 16 amino acids.

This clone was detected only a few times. The CDR3 DNA reads TGTGCCAGCAGCTTTCGATTGGGACTAGCGGGGGGGGATGAGCAGTTCTTC. This sequence encodes CASSFRLGLAGGDEQFF. The chain employs TRBV7-9 and TRBJ2-1; TRBD2 aligns across 16 bases. Looked up from germline, CDR1 is SEHNR and CDR2 is FQNEAQ (reference sequence). V gave up 3 bases and J gave up 8 bases; unmatched junction bases: 7. CDR3 size: 17 residues.

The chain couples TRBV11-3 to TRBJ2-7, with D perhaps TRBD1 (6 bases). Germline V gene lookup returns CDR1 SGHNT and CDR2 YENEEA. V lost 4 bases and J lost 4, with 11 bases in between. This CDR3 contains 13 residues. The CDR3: CASSSGTLYEQYF. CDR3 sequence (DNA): TGTGCCAGCAGCTCCGGGACACTTTACGAGCAGTACTTC.

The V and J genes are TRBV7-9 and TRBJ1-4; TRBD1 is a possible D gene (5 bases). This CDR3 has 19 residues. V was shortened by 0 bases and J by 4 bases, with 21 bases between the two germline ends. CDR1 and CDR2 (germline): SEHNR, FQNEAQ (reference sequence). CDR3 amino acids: CASSLALTMTASYNEKLFF. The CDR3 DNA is TGTGCCAGCAGCTTAGCGCTAACTATGACAGCCTCTTATAATGAAAAACTGTTTTTT.

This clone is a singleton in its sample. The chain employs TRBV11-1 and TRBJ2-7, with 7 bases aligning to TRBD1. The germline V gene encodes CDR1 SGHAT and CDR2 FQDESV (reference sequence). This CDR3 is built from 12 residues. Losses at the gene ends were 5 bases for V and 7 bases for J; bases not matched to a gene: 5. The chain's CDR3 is CASSQDREEQYF. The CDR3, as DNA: TGTGCCAGCAGCCAAGACAGGGAAGAGCAGTACTTC.

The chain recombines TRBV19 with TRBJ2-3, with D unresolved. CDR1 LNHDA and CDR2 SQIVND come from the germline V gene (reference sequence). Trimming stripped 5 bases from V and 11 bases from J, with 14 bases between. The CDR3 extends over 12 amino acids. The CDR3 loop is CASSYSRLEQYF. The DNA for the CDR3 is TGTGCCAGTAGTTACAGCCGTTTAGAGCAGTATTTT.

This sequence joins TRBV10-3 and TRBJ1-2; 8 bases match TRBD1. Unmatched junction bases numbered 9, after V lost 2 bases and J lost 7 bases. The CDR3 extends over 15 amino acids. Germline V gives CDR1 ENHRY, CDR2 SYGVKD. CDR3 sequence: CAISEGQGREFGYTF. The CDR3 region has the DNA TGTGCCATCAGTGAGGGACAGGGAAGGGAATTTGGCTACACCTTC.

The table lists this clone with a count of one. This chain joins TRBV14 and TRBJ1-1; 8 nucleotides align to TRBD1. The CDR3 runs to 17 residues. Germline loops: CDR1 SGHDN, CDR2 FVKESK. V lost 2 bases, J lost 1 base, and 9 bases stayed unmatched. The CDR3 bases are TGTGCCAGCAGCCAAAAACAACGACAGGGGAGGAACACTGAAGCTTTCTTT. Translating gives CASSQKQRQGRNTEAFF.

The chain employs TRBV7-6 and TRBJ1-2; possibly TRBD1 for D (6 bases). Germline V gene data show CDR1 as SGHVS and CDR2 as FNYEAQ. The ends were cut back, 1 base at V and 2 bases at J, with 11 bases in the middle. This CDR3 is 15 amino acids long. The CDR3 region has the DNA TGTGCCAGCAGCTTAGGGGCAGGGGTAAACTATGGCTACACCTTC. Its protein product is CASSLGAGVNYGYTF. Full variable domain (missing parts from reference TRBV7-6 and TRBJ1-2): GAGVSQSPRYKVTKRGQDVALRCDPISGHVSLYWYRQALGQGPEFLTYFNYEAQQDKSGLPNDRFSAERPEGSISTLTIQRTEQRDSAMYRCASSLGAGVNYGYTFGSGTRLTVV.

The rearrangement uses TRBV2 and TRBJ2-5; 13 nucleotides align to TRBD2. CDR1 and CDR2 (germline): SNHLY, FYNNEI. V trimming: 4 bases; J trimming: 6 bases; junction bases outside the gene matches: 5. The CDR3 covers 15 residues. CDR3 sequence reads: CASSGGLAGEKTQYF. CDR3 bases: TGTGCCAGCAGTGGAGGACTAGCGGGAGAGAAGACCCAGTACTTC. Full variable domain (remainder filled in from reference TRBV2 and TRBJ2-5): EPEVTQTPSHQVTQMGQEVILRCVPISNHLYFYWYRQILGQKVEFLVSFYNNEISEKSEIFDDQFSVERPDGSNFTLKIRSTKLEDSAMYFCASSGGLAGEKTQYFGPGTRLLVL.

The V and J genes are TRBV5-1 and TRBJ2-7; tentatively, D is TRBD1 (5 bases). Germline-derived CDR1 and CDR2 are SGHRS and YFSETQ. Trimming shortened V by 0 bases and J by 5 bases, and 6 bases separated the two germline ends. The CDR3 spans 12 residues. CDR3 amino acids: CASSLEGNEQYF. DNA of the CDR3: TGCGCCAGCAGCTTGGAGGGGAACGAGCAGTACTTC.

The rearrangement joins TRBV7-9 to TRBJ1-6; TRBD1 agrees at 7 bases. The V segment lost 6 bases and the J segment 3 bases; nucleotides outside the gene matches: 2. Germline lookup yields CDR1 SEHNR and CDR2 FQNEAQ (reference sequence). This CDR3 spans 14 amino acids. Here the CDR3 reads CASRDRDYNSPLHF. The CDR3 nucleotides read TGTGCCAGCAGAGACAGGGACTATAATTCACCCCTCCACTTT.

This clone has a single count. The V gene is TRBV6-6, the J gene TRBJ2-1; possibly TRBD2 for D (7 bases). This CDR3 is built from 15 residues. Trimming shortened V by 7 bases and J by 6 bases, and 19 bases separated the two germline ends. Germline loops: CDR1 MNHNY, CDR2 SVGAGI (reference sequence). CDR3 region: CASTPLGGGPNEQFF. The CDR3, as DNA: TGTGCCAGCACCCCCCTAGGGGGAGGGCCCAATGAGCAGTTCTTC.

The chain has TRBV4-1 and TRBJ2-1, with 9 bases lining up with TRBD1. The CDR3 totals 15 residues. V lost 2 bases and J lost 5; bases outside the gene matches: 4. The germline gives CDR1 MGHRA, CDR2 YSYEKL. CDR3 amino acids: CASSQTGTGNNEQFF. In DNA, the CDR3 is TGCGCCAGCAGCCAAACGGGGACAGGGAACAATGAGCAGTTCTTC.

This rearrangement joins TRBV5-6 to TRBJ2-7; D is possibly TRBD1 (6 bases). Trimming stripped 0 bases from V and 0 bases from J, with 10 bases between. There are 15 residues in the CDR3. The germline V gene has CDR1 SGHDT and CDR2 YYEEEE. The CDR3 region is CASSLGTADSYEQYF. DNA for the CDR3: TGTGCCAGCAGCTTGGGGACAGCCGACTCCTACGAGCAGTACTTC.

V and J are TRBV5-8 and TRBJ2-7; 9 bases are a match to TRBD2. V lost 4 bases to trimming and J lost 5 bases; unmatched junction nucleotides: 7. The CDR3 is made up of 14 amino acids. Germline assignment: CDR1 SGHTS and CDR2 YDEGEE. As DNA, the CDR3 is TGTGCCAGCAGCCTCGGACTAGCGTCGGACGAGCAGTACTTC. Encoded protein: CASSLGLASDEQYF.

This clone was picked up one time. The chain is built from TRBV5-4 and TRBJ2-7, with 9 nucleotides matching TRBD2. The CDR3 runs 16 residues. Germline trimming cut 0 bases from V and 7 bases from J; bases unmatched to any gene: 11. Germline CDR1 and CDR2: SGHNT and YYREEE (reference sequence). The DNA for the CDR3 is TGTGCCAGCAGCTTGGCCGGTGGCGGGAGGGCCCGGGAGCAGTACTTC. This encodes CASSLAGGGRAREQYF.

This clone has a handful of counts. The CDR3 spells CASSYGETGELFF. The CDR3 DNA sequence: TGTGCCAGCAGTTACGGAGAGACCGGGGAGCTGTTTTTT. The chain carries TRBV6-6 and TRBJ2-2; D uncertain. Trimming cost V 2 bases and J 5 bases, with 6 bases left between them. The CDR3 loop spans 13 amino acids. Germline V gene sequence: CDR1 MNHNY, CDR2 SVGAGI (reference sequence).

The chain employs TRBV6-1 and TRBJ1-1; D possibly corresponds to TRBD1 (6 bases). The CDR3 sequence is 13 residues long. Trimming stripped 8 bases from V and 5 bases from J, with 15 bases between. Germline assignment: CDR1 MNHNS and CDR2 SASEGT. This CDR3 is CASYGQIGTEAFF. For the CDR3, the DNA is TGTGCCAGCTATGGACAGATTGGAACTGAAGCTTTCTTT.

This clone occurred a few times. The CDR3 nucleotides read TGCAGCGGCCACGAGCGGGAGAGTTATATACCGTATTTT. It translates to CSGHERESYIPYF. The chain joins TRBV29-1 to TRBJ2-3; 8 nucleotides agree with TRBD2. V lost 7 bases, J lost 14 bases, and 17 bases stayed unmatched. The CDR3 has 13 residues. The germline gives CDR1 SQVTM, CDR2 ANQGSEA.

CDR3 protein: CASSPTAGTGARDTQYF. The CDR3 nucleotides are TGTGCCAGCAGTCCAACCGCTGGGACAGGGGCACGCGATACGCAGTATTTT. This chain links TRBV27 with TRBJ2-3; 10 bases are a match to TRBD1. This CDR3 spans 17 amino acids. V trimming: 5 bases; J trimming: 6 bases; junction bases outside the gene matches: 14. Germline assignment: CDR1 MNHEY and CDR2 SMNVEV (reference sequence).

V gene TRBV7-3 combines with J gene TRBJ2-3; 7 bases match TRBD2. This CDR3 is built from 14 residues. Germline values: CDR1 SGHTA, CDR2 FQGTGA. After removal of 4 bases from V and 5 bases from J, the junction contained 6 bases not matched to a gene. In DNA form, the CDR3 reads TGTGCCAGCAGCTCGGCTAGCGGTCAAGATACGCAGTATTTT. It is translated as CASSSASGQDTQYF. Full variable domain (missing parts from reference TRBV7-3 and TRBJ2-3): GAGVSQTPSNKVTEKGKYVELRCDPISGHTALYWYRQSLGQGPEFLIYFQGTGAADDSGLPNDRFFAVRPEGSVSTLKIQRTERGDSAVYLCASSSASGQDTQYFGPGTRLTVL.